Below are 8 T cell receptor beta chains sequenced from a single sample in a study of T cell repertoires in cytomegalovirus infection. TCRdb ran MiXCR on the reads and lists one entry per CDR3 protein. The table records 250,000 to 300,000 distinct CDR3 sequences, 15% to 20% of them present only once. The material sequenced was CD8+ T cells from PBMCs. The receptors come from a human donor in good health (CMV status not recorded). Some clones in this sample may be carry-over from other donors' samples.

The CDR3 region has the DNA TGTGCCAGCAGCTTAGTGGACGGGGGGCCGGGGGACTACGAGCAGTACTTC. Translating gives CASSLVDGGPGDYEQYF. The rearrangement links TRBV7-9 to TRBJ2-7; TRBD2 might be the D (7 bases). This CDR3 is built from 17 residues. CDR1 SEHNR and CDR2 FQNEAQ come from the germline V gene (reference sequence). The ends were cut back, 1 base at V and 3 bases at J, with 19 bases in the middle.

The rearrangement links TRBV27 to TRBJ2-7, with no clear D. The CDR3 has 13 residues. V shed 3 bases and J shed 2 bases, with 8 bases lying between them. Germline CDR1 reads MNHEY; CDR2 reads SMNVEV (reference sequence). The DNA for the CDR3 is TGTGCCAGCAGTTTCGGAAAGACCTACGAGCAGTACTTC. Translated: CASSFGKTYEQYF.

This sequence joins TRBV2 and TRBJ2-1; the match to TRBD2 covers 13 bases. Trimming took 5 bases from V and 15 from J; bases not matched to a gene: 13. Germline CDR1 and CDR2: SNHLY and FYNNEI. This CDR3 comprises 15 residues. The CDR3 region has the DNA TGTGCCAGCAGTCCCGGACTAGCGGGGGTGGAGGCAAGGTTCTTC. It encodes CASSPGLAGVEARFF.

V gene TRBV4-2 combines with J gene TRBJ1-5, with D unresolved. Germline CDR1 and CDR2: LGHNA and YNFKEQ. CDR3 length: 16 residues. Trimming pared 1 base from V and 5 bases from J, leaving 15 bases between. The CDR3 region is CASSQGAEKFYQPQHF. The CDR3 nucleotides read TGTGCCAGCAGCCAAGGGGCAGAAAAGTTTTATCAGCCCCAGCATTTT.

This clonotype showed up many times. The V and J genes are TRBV7-6 and TRBJ2-1; 7 nucleotides align to TRBD1. Germline CDR1 and CDR2: SGHVS and FNYEAQ. The junction had 10 bases not matched to a gene; V was cut back by 5 bases and J by 0 bases. The CDR3 totals 17 residues. The CDR3 DNA is TGTGCCAGCAGCCACCCCCCGGCAGGGGGCTCCTACAATGAGCAGTTCTTC. Its protein product is CASSHPPAGGSYNEQFF.

On this clonotype itself: Being one base from a much bigger clone, this may be a read error. The chain uses TRBV7-2 and TRBJ2-7; D gene unclear. The CDR3 loop spans 13 amino acids. V was shortened by 3 bases and J by 8 bases, with 14 bases between the two germline ends. The germline gives CDR1 SGHTA, CDR2 FQGNSA. CDR3: CASSFDKYEQQYF. CDR3 DNA sequence: TGTGCCAGCAGCTTTGACAAATACGAGCAGCAGTACTTC.

This clonotype has a count of ten or more. The rearrangement uses TRBV14 and TRBJ2-5; D ambiguous. The CDR3 covers 12 residues. V was shortened by 0 bases and J by 12 bases, with 11 bases between the two germline ends. Germline-derived CDR1 and CDR2 are SGHDN and FVKESK. CDR3 sequence (DNA): TGTGCCAGCAGCCAAGATCAAGGGCCGGAGTACTTC. This codes for CASSQDQGPEYF.

This clonotype was seen only a few times. The V gene is TRBV10-3, the J gene TRBJ2-3; 9 nucleotides agree with TRBD1. This CDR3 spans 15 amino acids. The trim removed 7 bases at V and 2 bases at J, leaving 7 bases unmatched. Germline CDR1 is ENHRY and CDR2 is SYGVKD. The CDR3 nucleotides read TGTGCCATCAATACCGGGACAGGGATCACAGATACGCAGTATTTT. Amino acids: CAINTGTGITDTQYF.